This record concerns one T cell receptor beta chain sequence. The antigen it recognizes is unknown. It has no much larger one-base neighbor in the sample; base qualities were not kept. Amplification of TCR beta CDR3 regions was carried out from RNA transcripts. For the first round of RT-PCR on the TCR CDR3, the HTBI primer set was used together with the Qiagen OneStep RT-PCR kit. Libraries were constructed in a second round of multiplex PCR, after which size selection and purification were carried out. Sequencing of the libraries was done on an Illumina HiSeq2000 using paired-end 100 bp reads. The source study handled its data this way. SOAPnuke was used to process the raw data, removing reads that contained adapters or uncalled bases, had a mean Phred below 15, or lacked an exact match to the constant primer or identifier. COPE v1.2.5 was used to merge the high-quality paired reads, and each unique nucleotide sequence was defined as a clonotype. MiTCR v1.1 was used to align clonotypes to the IMGT TRBV, TRBD and TRBJ reference segments. The analysis was restricted to V-J combinations with a frequency above 0.0001, which together covered around 99% of the repertoires. A TCS score was defined as the ratio of F50 (clonal expansion) to E x V (chaos), with BLOSUM62-based TCRdist applied between CDR3 peptides within each V-J. Welch's t-statistics and random forest reduced around 510 V-J features to 13, which were used in a naive Bayes classifier (R e1071). TCRdb redid the processing of the public reads, applying fastp at Q25 and MiXCR, and retained in-frame beta chains. Duplicate CDR3 protein sequences are folded into a single record with the most common DNA and genes. These V and J calls rely on TCRdb rather than the paper's analysis. For this sample there are about 720,000 distinct CDR3 sequences; 16% appear just once. The ten largest clones add up to approximately 8.4% of the sample.

Trimming removed 4 bases from V and 4 bases from J, leaving 11 bases between the germline ends. The CDR3, from cysteine to phenylalanine, totals 14 residues. Only CDR3 DNA remains: 42 bases, in frame from the first base. For CDR1 and CDR2, the germline V gene lists SGDLS and YYNGEE. The sample originates from a study of T cells in Graves' hyperthyroidism and ophthalmopathy (dated by TCRdb to the late 2010s). Background for the entire study: Peripheral blood was collected at initial diagnosis, before any treatment. TCR V-J signatures able to tell the groups apart were searched for in a discovery cohort of 90 to 100 patients, of whom more than 40 had Graves' ophthalmopathy and about 55 had stable Graves' hyperthyroidism. Whether ophthalmopathy could be predicted prospectively was tested in an independent validation cohort made up of some 20 hyperthyroidism patients plus 17 patients who later progressed to ophthalmopathy. The 95 to 100 discovery patients were randomly split 7:3 into training and test sets. According to the paper, TCR Vbeta CDR3 sequencing was carried out on approximately 140 peripheral blood samples, which came from more than 40 ophthalmopathy, under 80 hyperthyroidism and some 17 progressor patients. Once sampling was done, hyperthyroidism patients were given methimazole at a starting dose of 30 mg daily, whereas ophthalmopathy patients were given high-dose intravenous methylprednisolone. The study also compared thyroid tissue and blood T-cell repertoires from about 6 Graves' hyperthyroidism patients. Study-wide conclusions, independent of this receptor: No statistical method was used to set the sample size in advance, and investigators knew the group allocation. In validation, the model predicted progression to ophthalmopathy a median of roughly 6.1 months before onset, with roughly 70% sensitivity and almost 75% specificity. A model built on a 13 V-J signature distinguished ophthalmopathy from stable hyperthyroidism, reaching around 90% sensitivity and under 84% specificity in cross-validation and 80%/75% in testing. Most expanded thyroid clonotypes (frequency above 0.001) were also detected in blood, a finding suggesting that blood repertoires may reflect thyroid immune responses.

Stable Graves' hyperthyroidism was defined as the absence of progression to ophthalmopathy over 18 months of follow-up. Hyperthyroidism patients were newly diagnosed, with disease duration under 2 months, and aged 18 to 65 years. Any patient with an uncontrolled infection, another autoimmune disease, pregnancy or lactation was excluded. Diagnoses were based on clinical symptoms, serum thyroxine and TRAb, thyroid ultrasound and orbital computed tomography. PBMCs were separated from over 9 ml of fresh peripheral blood using Ficoll-Paque density gradient centrifugation. Total RNA was extracted using Trizol reagent, and RNA quality was assessed on an Agilent 2100 Bioanalyzer.

This chain is built from TRBV9 and TRBJ2-2; confidence is insufficient to name the D gene. The sample comprised blood. This receptor was identified in a man aged 18 to 29 with Graves' hyperthyroidism. CDR3 loop: CASSSPQATGELFF. The DNA sequence is TGTGCCAGCAGCTCCCCCCAAGCCACCGGGGAGCTGTTTTTT.